The clone carrying this TCR beta chain has more than one count but fewer than ten. Its antigen is as yet unknown. TCRdb reprocessed the reads with MiXCR, giving one entry per CDR3 protein. The repertoire includes nearly 700,000 distinct CDR3 sequences, 30% to 40% of them detected once, and 15% to 20% sits in the top ten. V shed 4 bases and J shed 6 bases, with 19 bases lying between them. The germline V gene has CDR1 MNHEY and CDR2 SMNVEV (reference sequence). This CDR3 has 16 amino acids. This entry is derived from a study of T cell repertoires in cytomegalovirus infection. The sample consisted of cultured PBMCs, taken from culture after CMV antigen stimulation. The receptor was isolated from a human donor in good health (CMV status not recorded). Some clones in this sample may be carry-over from other donors' samples. The V gene is TRBV27, the J gene TRBJ2-1; possibly TRBD1 or TRBD2 for D (6 bases each). CDR3 sequence: CASSSAGRRGFNEQFF. CDR3 nucleotides: TGTGCCAGCAGTTCCGCTGGCCGGAGGGGGTTCAATGAGCAGTTCTTC.